What follows are 25 T cell receptor beta chains derived from one specimen sequenced in a study of early T cells in non-severe SARS-CoV-2 infection. TCRdb reanalysed the 5' RACE reads using MiXCR and keeps one entry per CDR3 protein. Altogether roughly 66,000 distinct CDR3 sequences are present, roughly 9% being singletons, with the ten largest covering approximately 3%. Sequenced input: whole blood. These receptors came from an adult who was a healthcare worker with PCR-confirmed SARS-CoV-2 infection or an uninfected control (not recorded which).

The genes are TRBV27 and TRBJ2-7; TRBD1 is a possible D gene (7 bases). This CDR3 contains 15 residues. From germline, CDR1 is MNHEY and CDR2 SMNVEV (reference sequence). Trimming took 4 bases from V and 5 from J, leaving 18 bases between them. The CDR3 nucleotides are TGTGCCAGCAGTTCAACCAAAGACAGGGAGGACGAGCAGTACTTC. It yields the protein CASSSTKDREDEQYF.

The gene calls are TRBV12-3 or TRBV12-4 and TRBJ2-3; D possibly corresponds to TRBD2 (7 bases). Trimming took 4 bases from V and 3 from J, leaving 14 bases between them. The CDR3 totals 15 residues. Here the CDR3 DNA reads TGTGCCAGCAGTTCTAGGGGGGGGGCAACAGATACGCAGTATTTT. Translating gives CASSSRGGATDTQYF.

This clonotype has ten or more counts. This chain connects TRBV10-3 to TRBJ2-1; D may be TRBD2 (7 bases). The CDR3 covers 17 residues. The ends were cut back, 4 bases at V and 0 bases at J, with 16 bases in the middle. Looked up from germline, CDR1 is ENHRY and CDR2 is SYGVKD. The CDR3 loop is CAISARLADSSYNEQFF. In DNA form, the CDR3 reads TGTGCCATCAGTGCGAGGCTAGCGGACAGCTCCTACAATGAGCAGTTCTTC.

The chain uses TRBV6-2 or TRBV6-3 and TRBJ1-2; TRBD1 matches 7 bases. The V gene end was trimmed by 2 bases and the J gene end by 6 bases; junction bases not matched to a gene: 9. This CDR3 contains 15 residues. In germline, CDR1 is MNHEY, CDR2 SVGEGT. DNA for the CDR3: TGTGCCAGCAGTTACATCGACAGGGAGGAAAATGGCTACACCTTC. Translated, it gives CASSYIDREENGYTF.

This clonotype has a handful of counts. The J gene is TRBJ2-2, the V gene TRBV7-2; tentative D call: TRBD2 (6 bases). The CDR3 sequence is 16 residues long. Germline CDR1 reads SGHTA; CDR2 reads FQGNSA. V lost 1 base and J lost 7, with 16 bases in between. The CDR3 DNA reads as TGTGCCAGCAGCTTAGGGAGGGCCGGTTCGTACGGGGAGCTGTTTTTT. Encoded protein: CASSLGRAGSYGELFF.

The chain has TRBV6-4 and TRBJ2-5; 7 nucleotides agree with TRBD1. The germline V gene has CDR1 MRHNA and CDR2 SNTAGT. This CDR3 contains 14 residues. V was clipped by 7 bases and J by 3 bases; unmatched bases: 8. The CDR3 is CASNWDRTEETQYF. The CDR3 DNA follows: TGTGCCAGCAACTGGGACAGAACCGAAGAGACCCAGTACTTC.

This clonotype was seen at least ten times. The V call is TRBV10-3, the J call TRBJ2-1; 8 bases match TRBD2. Germline trimming cut 0 bases from V and 8 bases from J; bases unmatched to any gene: 6. This CDR3 spans 15 amino acids. Germline values: CDR1 ENHRY, CDR2 SYGVKD. CDR3 nucleotides: TGTGCCATCAGTGAGTCCGGCGGGAGGTTGGATGAGCAGTTCTTC. This sequence encodes CAISESGGRLDEQFF.

A few counts support this clonotype. The chain employs TRBV6-1 and TRBJ1-2; weak D call: TRBD1 (6 bases). The CDR3 extends over 14 amino acids. Germline V gene lookup returns CDR1 MNHNS and CDR2 SASEGT. Trimming removed 2 bases at V and 4 bases at J, with 11 bases between. The CDR3 DNA reads as TGTGCCAGCAGTGAAATACAGGGCGTCTATGGCTACACCTTC. Residues: CASSEIQGVYGYTF.

This clonotype showed up many times. The rearrangement uses TRBV10-3 and TRBJ2-7; maybe TRBD2 (5 bases). The CDR3 is 12 amino acids. Trimming cost V 4 bases and J 6 bases, with 10 bases left between them. Germline CDR1 reads ENHRY; CDR2 reads SYGVKD. The CDR3 DNA sequence: TGTGCCATCAGTGGGGATGGAGGCGAGCAGTACTTC. Translation gives CAISGDGGEQYF.

The rearrangement uses TRBV20-1 and TRBJ2-7; D is uncertain. Trimming took 3 bases from V and 2 from J, leaving 8 bases between them. Germline-derived CDR1 and CDR2 are DFQATT and SNEGSKA (reference sequence). This CDR3 has 12 amino acids. CDR3 region: CSASAFAYEQYF. The CDR3 nucleotides read TGCAGTGCTAGCGCCTTTGCCTACGAGCAGTACTTC.

Note on this clonotype: A read error is possible here, since a much larger clone lies one base away. The rearrangement uses TRBV7-2 and TRBJ2-3; 11 positions match TRBD1. This CDR3 has 16 residues. Germline V lookup: CDR1 SGHTA, CDR2 FQGNSA. CDR3 bases: TGTGTCAGCAGGGGATTAGGGACAGGGGGGCCAGATACGCAGTATTTT. Its protein product is CVSRGLGTGGPDTQYF.

The V call is TRBV15, the J call TRBJ1-1; a weak D match, TRBD1 (5 bases). V lost 5 bases to trimming and J lost 0 bases, with 13 bases between them. The germline CDR1 and CDR2 sequences are LNHNV and YYDKDF (reference sequence). The CDR3 totals 15 residues. The CDR3 nucleotides read TGTGCCACCAGCGGACCAGACAGCTTGAACACTGAAGCTTTCTTT. Translation gives CATSGPDSLNTEAFF.

This clonotype was detected ten times or more. The chain links TRBV20-1 to TRBJ2-5; TRBD2 agrees at 10 bases. The CDR3 is made up of 16 amino acids. Germline assignment: CDR1 DFQATT and CDR2 SNEGSKA (reference sequence). J gave up 2 bases and V 5 bases, and 11 bases lay outside the gene matches. CDR3 DNA sequence: TGCAGTGCTCATCCCGGGCTAGCGGGAGAACAAGAGACCCAGTACTTC. It yields the protein CSAHPGLAGEQETQYF.

This clonotype was seen a few times. The chain couples TRBV29-1 to TRBJ2-7, with D hard to call. CDR3 length equals 14 residues. Trimming shortened V by 6 bases and J by 0 bases, and 15 bases separated the two germline ends. Germline CDR1 SQVTM, CDR2 ANQGSEA. The CDR3 DNA sequence: TGCAGCGTGGAAAGAGACACTAACTCCTACGAGCAGTACTTC. Translating gives CSVERDTNSYEQYF.

A few counts support this clonotype. The genes are TRBV6-5 and TRBJ2-5; a possible D gene is TRBD2 (6 bases). With 6 bases removed from V and 2 bases from J, the gap between germline ends came to 16 bases. Germline V gene data show CDR1 as MNHEY and CDR2 as SVGAGI. The CDR3 runs to 15 residues. CDR3 DNA sequence: TGTGCCAGCAGCCCTCCGGGACTTAGACAAGAGACCCAGTACTTC. Translated, it gives CASSPPGLRQETQYF.

CDR3 DNA: TGTGCCAGTAGTCCCGCCCGGGGATCGAGTGAAAAACTGTTTTTT. Translation gives CASSPARGSSEKLFF. This chain links TRBV19 with TRBJ1-4; D is uncertain. Germline-derived CDR1 and CDR2 are LNHDA and SQIVND (reference sequence). Deletions cut 5 bases from V and 7 bases from J, with 17 bases between. This CDR3 is 15 amino acids long.

The chain couples TRBV2 to TRBJ1-1, with D maybe TRBD1 (6 bases). This CDR3 has 12 amino acids. In germline, CDR1 is SNHLY, CDR2 FYNNEI. The V end was cut by 11 bases, the J end by 3 bases, with 13 bases between. The DNA for the CDR3 is TGTGCCGGGGGCATCGGGGACACTGAAGCTTTCTTT. Translation: CAGGIGDTEAFF.

This sequence joins TRBV7-2 and TRBJ1-4; no clear D gene. Per germline, CDR1 SGHTA and CDR2 FQGNSA. The V end was cut by 3 bases, the J end by 5 bases, with 10 bases between. CDR3 size: 14 residues. The CDR3: CASSLNTGNEKLFF. Here the CDR3 DNA reads TGTGCCAGCAGCTTGAACACCGGGAATGAAAAACTGTTTTTT.

The chain has TRBV3-1 and TRBJ2-7; no definite D call. CDR1 is LGHDT, CDR2 YNNKEL, per germline (reference sequence). The V gene lost 3 bases and the J gene lost 1 base, with 13 bases spanning the gap. The CDR3 sequence is 15 residues long. CDR3 residues: CASSQINVPSYEQYF. In DNA form, the CDR3 reads TGTGCCAGCAGCCAGATTAACGTTCCTTCCTACGAGCAGTACTTC.

This clonotype was recorded at least ten times. The rearrangement joins TRBV7-3 to TRBJ2-3; 9 nucleotides align to TRBD2. CDR1 SGHTA and CDR2 FQGTGA come from the germline V gene. CDR3 length: 14 residues. V was clipped by 0 bases and J by 5 bases; unmatched bases: 0. The CDR3: CASSLTTSGDTQYF. The CDR3 coding sequence is TGTGCCAGCAGCTTAACGACTAGCGGAGATACGCAGTATTTT.

CDR3 residues: CASSWDRREAFF. In DNA, the CDR3 is TGTGCCAGCAGCTGGGACCGGAGGGAAGCTTTCTTT. The chain couples TRBV7-2 to TRBJ1-1, with a weak D call TRBD1 (5 bases). CDR3 length equals 12 residues. Trimming pared 4 bases from V and 8 bases from J, leaving 11 bases between. Germline CDR1 reads SGHTA; CDR2 reads FQGNSA.

This clonotype was seen ten or more times. J is TRBJ2-7 and V is TRBV25-1; TRBD1 might be the D (5 bases). The germline CDR1 and CDR2 sequences are MGHDK and SYGVNS. Between the trimmed V and J ends, which lost 4 bases and 1 base, there was a span of 23 bases. The CDR3 length is 18 residues. As DNA, the CDR3 is TGTGCCAGCAGTGTCCCACACCCGTATCAGGGTAGGTCCTACGAGCAGTACTTC. This sequence encodes CASSVPHPYQGRSYEQYF.

By sample share, this clonotype is medium-sized. The chain links TRBV12-3 or TRBV12-4 to TRBJ2-7, with D hard to call. The CDR3 length is 13 residues. Trimming removed 6 bases from V and 2 bases from J, with 11 bases in between. The CDR3 sequence: CASSPRVAYEQYF. The CDR3 DNA follows: TGTGCCAGCAGCCCCAGAGTAGCCTACGAGCAGTACTTC.

This clonotype was detected many times. This rearrangement joins TRBV6-6 to TRBJ2-3, with D possibly being TRBD1 or TRBD2 (5 bases each). Germline loops: CDR1 MNHNY, CDR2 SVGAGI (reference sequence). CDR3 length: 14 residues. The V end lost 2 bases, the J end lost 5 bases, and 11 bases lay between the germline ends. CDR3 coding DNA: TGTGCCAGCAGTTACAACCGGGACGGAGATACGCAGTATTTT. Its protein product is CASSYNRDGDTQYF.

The rearrangement joins TRBV11-2 to TRBJ1-1; tentatively, D is TRBD1 (5 bases). V was cut by 4 bases and J by 5 bases, with 5 bases left in between. CDR3 length: 11 residues. Germline CDR1 reads SGHAT; CDR2 reads FQNNGV. The CDR3: CASSWGTEAFF. DNA of the CDR3: TGTGCCAGCAGCTGGGGGACTGAAGCTTTCTTT.